Listed below are T cell receptor beta chains from one sample, sequenced in a study of T cells expressing NK-cell markers. Following a re-call of the 5' RACE reads, TCRdb has one entry per CDR3 protein and lacks DNA. Its table records 400,000 or so distinct CDR3 sequences. Material: blood T cells: a sorted CD56 or NKG2C T cell subset, CD4+ or CD8+ T cells, or bulk PBMC T cells (not recorded which). The receptors originated from a woman aged 50 to 65 in good health. CDR3s include the opening cysteine and the closing phenylalanine or tryptophan. Each record gives: J gene, V gene, CDR3 protein.

J: TRBJ2-3
V: TRBV20-1
CDR3: CSARKGTSGTDTQYF

J: TRBJ1-1
V: TRBV6-6
CDR3: CASSSGGVNTEAFF

J: TRBJ2-2
V: TRBV15
CDR3: CATSRLGTGGFTGELFF

J: TRBJ2-3
V: TRBV7-6
CDR3: CASSLPGLAGEGTDTQYF

J: TRBJ2-3
V: TRBV21-1
CDR3: CASSPRCGAHTDTQYF

J: TRBJ2-1
V: TRBV7-9
CDR3: CASSPAGMSHEQFF

J: TRBJ2-1
V: TRBV5-1
CDR3: CASSLAPPLVTEQFF

J: TRBJ2-1
V: TRBV5-6
CDR3: CASSLFRLGQDNEQFF

J: TRBJ2-7
V: TRBV20-1
CDR3: CSARPGWTGLEEQYF

J: TRBJ2-5
V: TRBV11-2
CDR3: CASRGAGAGETQYF

J: TRBJ2-3
V: TRBV12-3/TRBV12-4
CDR3: CASSQRAGITDTQYF

J: TRBJ2-3
V: TRBV7-8
CDR3: CASSLEAYNTQYF

J: TRBJ1-1
V: TRBV28
CDR3: CASNSGRDSTRWNTEAFF

J: TRBJ2-6
V: TRBV4-1
CDR3: CASSQPTRRYGANVLTF

J: TRBJ1-1
V: TRBV19
CDR3: CASSIEAAGRNTEAFF

J: TRBJ1-5
V: TRBV12-3/TRBV12-4
CDR3: CASSLRRQDNQPQHF

J: TRBJ2-1
V: TRBV11-3
CDR3: CASSLDMGQGVVNEQFF

J: TRBJ2-1
V: TRBV11-2
CDR3: CASSLSDGPLGEQFF

J: TRBJ2-1
V: TRBV20-1
CDR3: CSAREQSGSFDEQFF

J: TRBJ2-6
V: TRBV5-1
CDR3: CASSLAPLDPGANVLTF

J: TRBJ2-3
V: TRBV5-6
CDR3: CASSLRGQADTQYF

J: TRBJ1-5
V: TRBV3-1
CDR3: CASSPQGHWGQPQHF

J: TRBJ2-3
V: TRBV18
CDR3: CASSPLNQDTQYF

J: TRBJ2-7
V: TRBV10-3
CDR3: CAIRDSGTAVYEQYF

J: TRBJ1-2
V: TRBV27
CDR3: CASRRRTDNYGYTF

J: TRBJ2-7
V: TRBV29-1
CDR3: CSVEIRGQGYEQYF

J: TRBJ1-2
V: TRBV5-1
CDR3: CASRTDPANYGYTF

J: TRBJ2-1
V: TRBV7-2
CDR3: CASSLQGIGIYNEQFF

J: TRBJ2-1
V: TRBV2
CDR3: CASSDGLAGGPWNEQFF

J: TRBJ1-4
V: TRBV20-1
CDR3: CSADRTGNGEKLFF

J: TRBJ1-1
V: TRBV10-3
CDR3: CAISESGTGGNTEAFF

J: TRBJ1-1
V: TRBV4-1
CDR3: CASSPLGVEAFF